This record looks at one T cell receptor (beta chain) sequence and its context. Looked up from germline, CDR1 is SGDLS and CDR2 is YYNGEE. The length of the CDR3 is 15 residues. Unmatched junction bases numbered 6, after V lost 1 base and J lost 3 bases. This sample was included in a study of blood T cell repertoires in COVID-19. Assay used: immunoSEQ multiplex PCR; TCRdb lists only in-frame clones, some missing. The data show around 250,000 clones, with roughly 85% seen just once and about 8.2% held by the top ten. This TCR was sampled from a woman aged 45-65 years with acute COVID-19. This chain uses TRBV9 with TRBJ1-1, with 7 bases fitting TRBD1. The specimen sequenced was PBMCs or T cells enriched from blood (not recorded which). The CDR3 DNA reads TGTGCCAGCAGCGTAAGTGTACAGGGGTACACTGAAGCTTTCTTT. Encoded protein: CASSVSVQGYTEAFF. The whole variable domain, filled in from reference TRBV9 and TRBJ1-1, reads DSGVTQTPKHLITATGQRVTLRCSPRSGDLSVYWYQQSLDQGLQFLIQYYNGEERAKGNILERFSAQQFPDLHSELNLSSLELGDSALYFCASSVSVQGYTEAFFGQGTRLTVV.